Below, 27 T cell receptor gamma chains from the same sample are listed, as sequenced in a study of gamma delta lymphoproliferative disorders and STAT genes. TCRdb reprocessed the multiplex PCR reads using CATT. The sample includes just under 2,000 gamma-chain clones, 7% to 8% of them seen just once. The receptor sequences were amplified from genomic DNA of peripheral blood mononuclear cells. The sample comprised blood. Receptors originate from a human donor with gamma-delta T-cell large granular lymphocyte leukemia.

In its sample, this clone is medium-sized. The chain uses TRGV3 and TRGJP2. TCRdb supplies no J gene; here it was assigned by aligning the nucleotide sequence to germline. In germline, CDR1 is VTNTFY, CDR2 YDVSTARD (reference sequence). The CDR3 has 19 residues. V was pared by 0 bases and J by 0 bases, with 13 bases of the junction left unmatched. The CDR3 DNA follows: TGTGCCACCTGGGACAGGAAGGGGGAAGGGGATAGTAGTGATTGGATCAAGACGTTT. It yields the protein CATWDRKGEGDSSDWIKTF.

This clone is labeled as medium-sized. This chain connects TRGV8 to TRGJ1 or TRGJ2. TCRdb carries no J gene annotation; the J gene was assigned here by matching the DNA with germline. Germline V gene sequence: CDR1 VENAVY, CDR2 YDSYNSRV. The CDR3 loop spans 13 amino acids. The trim removed 2 bases at V and 4 bases at J, leaving 5 bases unmatched. CDR3 residues: CATWDKGYYKKLF. The DNA for the CDR3 is TGTGCCACCTGGGATAAAGGATATTATAAGAAACTCTTT.

This clone is categorized as medium-sized. The same CDR3 can be traced to other DNA sequences in this sample. The J gene is TRGJ1 or TRGJ2, the V gene TRGV2. As TCRdb names no J gene, one was assigned here on the basis of a DNA match to germline. CDR1 and CDR2 (germline): EGSNGY, YDSYNSKV. The V gene end was trimmed by 2 bases and the J gene end by 0 bases; junction bases not matched to a gene: 1. This CDR3 spans 13 amino acids. CDR3 nucleotide sequence: TGTGCCACCTGGGACGCGAATTATTATAAGAAACTCTTT. This sequence encodes CATWDANYYKKLF.

By share, this clone ranks as medium-sized (0.01 to 0.1%). The chain joins TRGV2 to TRGJ1 or TRGJ2. The J gene, not given by TCRdb, was assigned here from a germline match of the nucleotide sequence. This CDR3 comprises 14 residues. J was trimmed by 2 bases and V by 3 bases; bases with no gene match: 7. Germline V lookup: CDR1 EGSNGY, CDR2 YDSYNSKV. The CDR3 nucleotides read TGTGCCACCTGGGACAGACCCCATTATTATAAGAAACTCTTT. Encoded protein: CATWDRPHYYKKLF.

This clone was seen a few times. The V call is TRGV9, the J call TRGJ1 or TRGJ2. No J segment appears in TCRdb, so it was assigned here by matching the sequence to germline. Trimming took 0 bases from V and 7 from J; bases not matched to a gene: 6. The germline V gene has CDR1 GITISATS and CDR2 ISYDGTV (reference sequence). The CDR3 is made up of 13 amino acids. The CDR3, as DNA: TGTGCCTTGTGGGAGGTGCATAGGTATAAGAAACTCTTT. Translated, it gives CALWEVHRYKKLF.

The chain uses TRGV9 and TRGJ1 or TRGJ2. Germline matching of the DNA provided the J gene here, since TCRdb leaves it blank. The CDR3 totals 15 residues. From germline, CDR1 is GITISATS and CDR2 ISYDGTV (reference sequence). Germline trimming cut 3 bases from V and 2 bases from J; bases unmatched to any gene: 10. The CDR3 DNA sequence: TGTGCCTTGTGGGAGCCCCCAACGGATTATTATAAGAAACTCTTT. This gives the protein CALWEPPTDYYKKLF.

This clone was seen only a few times. J is TRGJ1 or TRGJ2 and V is TRGV10. The J gene, left out of TCRdb, was set here by checking the DNA against germline. TRGV10 is given ORF status, its function remaining uncertain. J was trimmed by 0 bases and V by 8 bases; bases with no gene match: 8. The CDR3 totals 14 residues. CDR3 sequence (DNA): TGTGCTGCGTGGGATCTGTGGAATTATTATAAGAAACTCTTT. Protein sequence: CAAWDLWNYYKKLF.

This clone has a count of ten or more. Other DNA sequences in this specimen translate into the identical CDR3. This rearrangement joins TRGV3 to TRGJ1 or TRGJ2. No J gene was available from TCRdb, and it was assigned here by a germline match of the DNA. CDR3 length: 13 amino acids. Trimming removed 0 bases from V and 4 bases from J; junction bases left unmatched: 3. Germline lookup yields CDR1 VTNTFY and CDR2 YDVSTARD (reference sequence). The CDR3 reads CATWDRPYYKKLF. The CDR3, as DNA: TGTGCCACCTGGGACAGGCCGTATTATAAGAAACTCTTT.

This clone was counted between two and nine times. TCRdb pairs this DNA with a much larger clone's protein that differs at residue 12, likely a read error; the protein shown was translated from the DNA. CDR3 loop: CAAWAYHTTGWLKIF. The CDR3 region has the DNA TGTGCTGCGTGGGCCTATCATACCACTGGTTGGCTCAAGATATTT. V and J are TRGV10 and TRGJP1. TCRdb leaves out the J gene; it was filled in here by matching the DNA to germline. Being an ORF, TRGV10 has a function that is uncertain. The CDR3 is 15 amino acids.

The chain joins TRGV2 to TRGJP2. The J gene, not given by TCRdb, was assigned here from a germline match of the nucleotide sequence. Germline lookup yields CDR1 EGSNGY and CDR2 YDSYNSKV. This CDR3 has 14 residues. Losses at the gene ends were 6 bases for V and 6 bases for J; bases not matched to a gene: 10. CDR3 protein: CATWTGGGDWIKTF. The CDR3 nucleotides are TGTGCCACCTGGACGGGCGGGGGTGATTGGATCAAGACGTTT.

V and J are TRGV2 and TRGJP1. Matching the DNA to germline supplied the J gene, which TCRdb does not give. The CDR3 totals 10 residues. V lost 10 bases to trimming and J lost 6 bases; unmatched junction nucleotides: 2. Germline loops: CDR1 EGSNGY, CDR2 YDSYNSKV. The CDR3 DNA is TGTGCCACATCTGGTTGGTTCAAGATATTT. It codes for CATSGWFKIF.

This clone is medium-sized within its sample. V and J are TRGV10 and TRGJ1 or TRGJ2. TCRdb gives no J gene; it was assigned here by matching the DNA to germline. TRGV10 is noted as an ORF with a role that remains uncertain. This CDR3 is built from 12 residues. Trimming took 8 bases from V and 4 from J; bases not matched to a gene: 6. CDR3: CAAWDSYYKKLF. DNA for the CDR3: TGTGCTGCGTGGGATTCCTATTATAAGAAACTCTTT.

The table lists this clone with a few counts. The protein TCRdb lists belongs to a much larger clone and differs from this DNA's translation at residue 10, which points to a read error; the protein shown is made from the DNA. The chain is built from TRGV9 and TRGJP. No J segment appears in TCRdb, so it was assigned here by matching the sequence to germline. The V gene's germline CDR1 is GITISATS and CDR2 ISYDGTV (reference sequence). The CDR3 spans 15 residues. In nucleotides, the CDR3 is TGTGCCTTGTGGGAGGGTGTTATGGGCACAAAAATCAAGGTATTT. This sequence encodes CALWEGVMGTKIKVF.

The rearrangement uses TRGV2 and TRGJ1 or TRGJ2. TCRdb lists no J gene, so it was determined here by aligning the DNA to germline. The CDR3 spans 11 residues. The trim removed 6 bases at V and 6 bases at J, leaving 5 bases unmatched. From germline, CDR1 is EGSNGY and CDR2 YDSYNSKV. The CDR3 is CATWPLYKKLF. CDR3 in DNA: TGTGCCACCTGGCCCCTTTATAAGAAACTCTTT.

This clone was recorded a few times. TCRdb's protein for this DNA is that of a much larger clone and differs from the translation at residue 9, likely a read error; the protein shown is the DNA translation. J is TRGJP1 and V is TRGV10. Germline matching of the DNA provided the J gene here, since TCRdb leaves it blank. TRGV10 is an ORF, and what it does is uncertain. CDR3 length: 15 residues. The V and J ends lost 8 bases and 7 bases, in that order; junction bases with no gene match: 14. The CDR3 DNA reads as TGTGCTGCGTGGGCGACTCTTCTCAGTGGTTGGTTCAAGATATTT. Protein sequence: CAAWATLLSGWFKIF.

Judged by abundance, this clone is medium-sized. TCRdb attributes to this sequence the protein of a much larger clone, which differs from the DNA translation at residues 6 and 7; a read error is likely, and the protein displayed is translated from the DNA. The chain combines TRGV9 with TRGJP. TCRdb gives no J gene; it was assigned here by matching the DNA to germline. The V segment lost 0 bases and the J segment 6 bases; nucleotides outside the gene matches: 2. The germline V gene has CDR1 GITISATS and CDR2 ISYDGTV (reference sequence). The CDR3 runs 16 residues. The CDR3 loop reads CALWEVGELGKKIKVF. The DNA of the CDR3 is TGTGCCTTGTGGGAGGTGGGAGAGTTGGGCAAAAAAATCAAGGTATTT.

This clone is termed medium-sized. A read error is the likely source, as a far larger clone sits one nucleotide away. This sample also contains other DNA sequences that code for the same CDR3. The chain links TRGV9 to TRGJP. The J gene is absent in TCRdb and was assigned here via DNA matching to germline. Germline-derived CDR1 and CDR2 are GITISATS and ISYDGTV (reference sequence). J was trimmed by 6 bases and V by 2 bases; bases with no gene match: 4. The CDR3 loop spans 16 amino acids. For the CDR3, the DNA is TGTGCCTTGTGGGAGGACCGAGAGTTGGGCAAAAAAATCAAGGTATTT. It specifies CALWEDRELGKKIKVF.

In this sample, this clone is medium-sized (0.01 to 0.1%). This rearrangement joins TRGV2 to TRGJ1 or TRGJ2. Here the J gene came from matching the DNA to germline, since TCRdb omits it. This CDR3 is built from 11 residues. Looked up from germline, CDR1 is EGSNGY and CDR2 is YDSYNSKV. The trim removed 2 bases at V and 9 bases at J, leaving 4 bases unmatched. The CDR3 loop is CATWDAIKKLF. The DNA of the CDR3 is TGTGCCACCTGGGACGCCATTAAGAAACTCTTT.

This clone counts as medium-sized. The rearrangement uses TRGV10 and TRGJP2. TCRdb is silent on the J gene; assignment here came from matching the DNA to germline. TRGV10 has ORF status, its function being uncertain. The J segment lost 8 bases and the V segment lost 8 bases, leaving 9 bases of the junction unmatched. This CDR3 spans 13 amino acids. In DNA, the CDR3 is TGTGCTGCGTGGGATTTGGGGGATTGGATCAAGACGTTT. As protein: CAAWDLGDWIKTF.

With respect to this clone: The TCRdb protein, from a much larger clone, departs from this DNA's translation at residue 6, likely by read error; the protein shown derives from the DNA. The rearrangement links TRGV3 to TRGJ1 or TRGJ2. TCRdb does not report a J gene; here it was assigned by matching the DNA to germline references. V lost 10 bases, J lost 8 bases, and 11 bases stayed unmatched. The CDR3 sequence is 11 residues long. Germline CDR1 is VTNTFY and CDR2 is YDVSTARD (reference sequence). CDR3 in amino acids: CATRDIDKKLF. CDR3 DNA sequence: TGTGCCACTCGGGACATCGATAAGAAACTCTTT.

Sample share makes this clone medium-sized. The gene calls are TRGV11 and TRGJ1 or TRGJ2. The J gene was missing in TCRdb and was found by matching the end of the DNA to germline. TRGV11 qualifies as an ORF whose function is uncertain. V was clipped by 2 bases and J by 0 bases; unmatched bases: 7. The CDR3 runs to 16 residues. CDR3 sequence (DNA): TGTGCCTGCTGGATTAGGCTGCCTTGGAATTATTATAAGAAACTCTTT. It is translated as CACWIRLPWNYYKKLF.

By share of the sample, this clone is medium-sized. The chain employs TRGV10 and TRGJ1 or TRGJ2. The J gene comes from matching the DNA to germline here; TCRdb lacks it. TRGV10 is an ORF, with its function uncertain. The CDR3 is 11 amino acids. V gave up 12 bases and J gave up 2 bases; unmatched junction bases: 5. Written as DNA, the CDR3 is TGTGCTGCTTATGATTATTATAAGAAACTCTTT. Translated: CAAYDYYKKLF.

This clone is large. This rearrangement joins TRGV2 to TRGJ1 or TRGJ2. The J gene, not given by TCRdb, was assigned here from a germline match of the nucleotide sequence. This CDR3 spans 10 amino acids. The V gene's germline CDR1 is EGSNGY and CDR2 YDSYNSKV. Trimming at V came to 0 bases and at J to 12 bases, leaving 2 bases not matched to a gene. CDR3 nucleotides: TGTGCCACCTGGGACGGGCGGAAACTCTTT. It translates to CATWDGRKLF.

This clone is medium-sized (0.01 to 0.1%) by share. The J gene is TRGJP1, the V gene TRGV10. The J gene comes from matching the DNA to germline here; TCRdb lacks it. TRGV10 is treated as an ORF (open reading frame) with a function not yet certain. CDR3 length equals 13 residues. Trimming cost V 8 bases and J 4 bases; bases outside gene matches: 5. Here the CDR3 reads CAAWIRTGWFKIF. CDR3 coding DNA: TGTGCTGCGTGGATCCGCACTGGTTGGTTCAAGATATTT.

By its share, this clone is medium-sized. The chain is built from TRGV2 and TRGJP2. TCRdb does not report a J gene; here it was assigned by matching the DNA to germline references. The CDR3 covers 16 residues. Germline V lookup: CDR1 EGSNGY, CDR2 YDSYNSKV. After removal of 2 bases from V and 4 bases from J, the junction contained 10 bases not matched to a gene. The CDR3 DNA reads as TGTGCCACCTGGGACGTCGACGAGAATAGTGATTGGATCAAGACGTTT. Translation gives CATWDVDENSDWIKTF.

By share of the sample, this clone is medium-sized. The genes are TRGV2 and TRGJ1 or TRGJ2. In the absence of a J gene in TCRdb, the DNA was matched to germline to assign it here. The CDR3 consists of 16 residues. Germline V gene sequence: CDR1 EGSNGY, CDR2 YDSYNSKV. Germline trimming cut 0 bases from V and 6 bases from J; bases unmatched to any gene: 14. For the CDR3, the DNA is TGTGCCACCTGGGACGGGCCTAGTCTAGTTGCTTATAAGAAACTCTTT. Its protein is CATWDGPSLVAYKKLF.

This clone is deemed medium-sized. The chain employs TRGV2 and TRGJP2. TCRdb leaves out the J gene; it was filled in here by matching the DNA to germline. This CDR3 is built from 13 residues. Per the germline V gene, CDR1 is EGSNGY and CDR2 is YDSYNSKV. Trimming at V came to 5 bases and at J to 3 bases, leaving 3 bases not matched to a gene. The CDR3 loop is CATWVGSDWIKTF. CDR3 bases: TGTGCCACCTGGGTGGGTAGTGATTGGATCAAGACGTTT.